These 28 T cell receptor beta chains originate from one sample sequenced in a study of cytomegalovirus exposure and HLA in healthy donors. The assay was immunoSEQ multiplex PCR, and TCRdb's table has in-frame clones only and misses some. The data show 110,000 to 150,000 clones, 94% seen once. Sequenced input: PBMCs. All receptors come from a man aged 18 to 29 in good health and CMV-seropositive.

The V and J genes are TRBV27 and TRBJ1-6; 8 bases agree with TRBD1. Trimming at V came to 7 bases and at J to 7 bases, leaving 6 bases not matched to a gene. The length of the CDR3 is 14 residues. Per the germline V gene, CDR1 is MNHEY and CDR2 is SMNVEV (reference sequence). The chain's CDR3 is CASKLTGENSPLHF. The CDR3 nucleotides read TGTGCCAGCAAACTGACAGGGGAGAATTCACCCCTCCACTTT.

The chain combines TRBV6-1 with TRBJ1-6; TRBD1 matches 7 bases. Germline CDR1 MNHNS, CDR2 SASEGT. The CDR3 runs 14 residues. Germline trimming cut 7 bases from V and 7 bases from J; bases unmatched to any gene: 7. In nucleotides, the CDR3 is TGTGCCAGCACCAACAGGGGTCGGAATTCACCCCTCCACTTT. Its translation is CASTNRGRNSPLHF.

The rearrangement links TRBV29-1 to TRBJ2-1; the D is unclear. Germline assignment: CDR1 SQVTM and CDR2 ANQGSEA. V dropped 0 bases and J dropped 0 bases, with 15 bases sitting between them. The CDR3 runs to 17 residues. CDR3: CSVEDRGLMSSYNEQFF. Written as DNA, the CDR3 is TGCAGCGTTGAAGATCGTGGGCTGATGAGCTCCTACAATGAGCAGTTCTTC.

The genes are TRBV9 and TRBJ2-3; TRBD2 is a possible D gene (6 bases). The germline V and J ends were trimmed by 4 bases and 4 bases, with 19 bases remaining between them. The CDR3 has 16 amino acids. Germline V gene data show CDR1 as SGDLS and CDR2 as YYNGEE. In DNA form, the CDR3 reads TGTGCCAGCAGCTCAGCCACGGGACTCGAGGCAGATACGCAGTATTTT. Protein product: CASSSATGLEADTQYF. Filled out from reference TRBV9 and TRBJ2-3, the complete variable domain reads DSGVTQTPKHLITATGQRVTLRCSPRSGDLSVYWYQQSLDQGLQFLIQYYNGEERAKGNILERFSAQQFPDLHSELNLSSLELGDSALYFCASSSATGLEADTQYFGPGTRLTVL.

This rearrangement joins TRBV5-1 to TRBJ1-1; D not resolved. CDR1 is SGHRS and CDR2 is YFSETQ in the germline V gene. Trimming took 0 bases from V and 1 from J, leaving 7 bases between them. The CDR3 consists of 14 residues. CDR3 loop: CASSLVTGNTEAFF. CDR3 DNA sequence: TGCGCCAGCAGCTTGGTTACCGGGAACACTGAAGCTTTCTTT. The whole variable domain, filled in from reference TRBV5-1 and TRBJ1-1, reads KAGVTQTPRYLIKTRGQQVTLSCSPISGHRSVSWYQQTPGQGLQFLFEYFSETQRNKGNFPGRFSGRQFSNSRSEMNVSTLELGDSALYLCASSLVTGNTEAFFGQGTRLTVV.

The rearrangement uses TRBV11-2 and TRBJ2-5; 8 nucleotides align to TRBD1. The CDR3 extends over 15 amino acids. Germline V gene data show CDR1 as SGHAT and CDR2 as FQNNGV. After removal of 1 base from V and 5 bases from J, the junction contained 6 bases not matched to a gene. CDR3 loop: CASSLARTGSETQYF. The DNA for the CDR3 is TGTGCCAGCAGCTTAGCGCGGACAGGGTCGGAGACCCAGTACTTC. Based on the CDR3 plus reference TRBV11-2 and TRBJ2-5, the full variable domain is EAGVAQSPRYKIIEKRQSVAFWCNPISGHATLYWYQQILGQGPKLLIQFQNNGVVDDSQLPKDRFSAERLKGVDSTLKIQPAKLEDSAVYLCASSLARTGSETQYFGPGTRLLVL.

The CDR3 sequence is CASSPRFGDSNYGYTF. The CDR3 DNA sequence: TGTGCCAGCTCACCTCGCTTTGGAGACAGTAACTATGGCTACACCTTC. The rearrangement links TRBV18 to TRBJ1-2, with D possibly TRBD1 on 5 matching bases. The CDR3 covers 16 residues. V shed 3 bases and J shed 1 base, with 15 bases lying between them. CDR1 is KGHSH, CDR2 LQKENI, per germline. The whole variable domain, filled in from reference TRBV18 and TRBJ1-2, reads NAGVMQNPRHLVRRRGQEARLRCSPMKGHSHVYWYRQLPEEGLKFMVYLQKENIIDESGMPKERFSAEFPKEGPSILRIQQVVRGDSAAYFCASSPRFGDSNYGYTFGSGTRLTVV.

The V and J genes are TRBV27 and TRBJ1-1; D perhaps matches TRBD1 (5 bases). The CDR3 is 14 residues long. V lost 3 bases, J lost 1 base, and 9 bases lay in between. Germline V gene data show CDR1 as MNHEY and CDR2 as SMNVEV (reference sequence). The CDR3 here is CASSFVGGNTEAFF. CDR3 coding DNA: TGTGCCAGCAGTTTCGTGGGGGGGAACACTGAAGCTTTCTTT.

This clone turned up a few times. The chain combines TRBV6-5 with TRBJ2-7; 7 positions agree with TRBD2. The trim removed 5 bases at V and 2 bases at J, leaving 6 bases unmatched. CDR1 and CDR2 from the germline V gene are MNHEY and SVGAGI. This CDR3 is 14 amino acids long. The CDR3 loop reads CASSLADVTYEQYF. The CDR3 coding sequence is TGTGCCAGCAGTCTAGCGGACGTTACCTACGAGCAGTACTTC.

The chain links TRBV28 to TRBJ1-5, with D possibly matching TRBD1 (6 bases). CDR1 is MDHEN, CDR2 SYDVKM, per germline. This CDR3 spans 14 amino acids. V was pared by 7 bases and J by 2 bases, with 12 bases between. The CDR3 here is CASMGTWGNQPQHF. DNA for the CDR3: TGTGCCAGCATGGGGACATGGGGCAATCAGCCCCAGCATTTT.

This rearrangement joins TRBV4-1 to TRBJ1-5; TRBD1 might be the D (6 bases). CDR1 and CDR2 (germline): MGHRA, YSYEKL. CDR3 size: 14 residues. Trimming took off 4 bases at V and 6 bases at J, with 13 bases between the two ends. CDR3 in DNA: TGCGCCAGCAGCCCGGAGTTACAGGGTCAGCCCCAGCATTTT. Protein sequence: CASSPELQGQPQHF.

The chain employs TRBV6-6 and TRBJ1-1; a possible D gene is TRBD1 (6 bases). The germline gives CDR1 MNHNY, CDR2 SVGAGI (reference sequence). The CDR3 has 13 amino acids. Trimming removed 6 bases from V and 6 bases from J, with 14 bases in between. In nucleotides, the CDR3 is TGTGCCAGCAGCAACACAGGGCACGCTGAAGCTTTCTTT. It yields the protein CASSNTGHAEAFF.

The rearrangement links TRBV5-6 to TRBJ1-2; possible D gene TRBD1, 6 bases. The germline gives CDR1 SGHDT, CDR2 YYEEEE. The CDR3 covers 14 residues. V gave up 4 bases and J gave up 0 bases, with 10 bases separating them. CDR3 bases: TGTGCCAGCAGCCCTTGGACAGCTAACTATGGCTACACCTTC. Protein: CASSPWTANYGYTF.

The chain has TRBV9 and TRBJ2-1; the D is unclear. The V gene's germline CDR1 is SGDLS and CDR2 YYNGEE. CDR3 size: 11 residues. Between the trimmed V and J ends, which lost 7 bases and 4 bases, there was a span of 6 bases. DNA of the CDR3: TGTGCCAGCCAGCGATACAATGAGCAGTTCTTC. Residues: CASQRYNEQFF.

The CDR3 coding sequence is TGTGCCAGCAGCCCCCCCGGGACAGGGAACGAAAAACTGTTTTTT. This sequence encodes CASSPPGTGNEKLFF. The rearrangement joins TRBV6-5 to TRBJ1-4; 9 bases line up with TRBD1. CDR3 length equals 15 residues. The V gene end was trimmed by 6 bases and the J gene end by 8 bases; junction bases not matched to a gene: 10. Germline V lookup: CDR1 MNHEY, CDR2 SVGAGI.

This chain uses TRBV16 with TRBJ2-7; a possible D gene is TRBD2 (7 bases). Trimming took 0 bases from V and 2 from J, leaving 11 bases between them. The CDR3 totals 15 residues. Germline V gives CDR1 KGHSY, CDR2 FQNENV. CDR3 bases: TGTGCCAGCAGCCAATCGGGGGGGCTTCCCTACGAGCAGTACTTC. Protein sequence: CASSQSGGLPYEQYF. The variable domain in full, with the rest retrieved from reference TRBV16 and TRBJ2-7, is GEEVAQTPKHLVRGEGQKAKLYCAPIKGHSYVFWYQQVLKNEFKFLISFQNENVFDETGMPKERFSAKCLPNSPCSLEIQATKLEDSAVYFCASSQSGGLPYEQYFGPGTRLTVT.

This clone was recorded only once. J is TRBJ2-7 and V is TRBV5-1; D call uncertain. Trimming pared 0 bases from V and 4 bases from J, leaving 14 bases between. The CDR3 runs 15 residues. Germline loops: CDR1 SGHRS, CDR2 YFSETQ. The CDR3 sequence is CASSLDNPLAYEQYF. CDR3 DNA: TGCGCCAGCAGCTTGGACAACCCCCTCGCTTACGAGCAGTACTTC.

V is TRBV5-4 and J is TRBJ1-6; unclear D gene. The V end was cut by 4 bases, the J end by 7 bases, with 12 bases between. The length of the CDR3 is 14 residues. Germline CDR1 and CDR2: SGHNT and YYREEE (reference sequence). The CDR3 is CASSPSGFNSPLHF. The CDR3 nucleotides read TGTGCCAGCAGCCCTTCGGGATTCAATTCACCCCTCCACTTT.

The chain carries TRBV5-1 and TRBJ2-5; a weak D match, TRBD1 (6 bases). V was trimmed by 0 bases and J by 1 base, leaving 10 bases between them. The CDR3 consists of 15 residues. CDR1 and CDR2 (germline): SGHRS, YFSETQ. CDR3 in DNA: TGCGCCAGCAGCTTGGGGGACAAATTCCAAGAGACCCAGTACTTC. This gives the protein CASSLGDKFQETQYF.

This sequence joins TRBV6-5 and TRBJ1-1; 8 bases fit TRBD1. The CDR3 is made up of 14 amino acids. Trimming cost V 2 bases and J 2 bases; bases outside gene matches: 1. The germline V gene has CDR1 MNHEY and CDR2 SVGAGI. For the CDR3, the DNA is TGTGCCAGCAGTTACGACAGGGGTAACACTGAAGCTTTCTTT. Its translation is CASSYDRGNTEAFF.

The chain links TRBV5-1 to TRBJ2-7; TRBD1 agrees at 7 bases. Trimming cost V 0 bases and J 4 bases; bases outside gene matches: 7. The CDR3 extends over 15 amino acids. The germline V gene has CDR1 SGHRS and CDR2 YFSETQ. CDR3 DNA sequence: TGCGCCAGCAGCTTGGATGGGACAGATAATTACGAGCAGTACTTC. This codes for CASSLDGTDNYEQYF.

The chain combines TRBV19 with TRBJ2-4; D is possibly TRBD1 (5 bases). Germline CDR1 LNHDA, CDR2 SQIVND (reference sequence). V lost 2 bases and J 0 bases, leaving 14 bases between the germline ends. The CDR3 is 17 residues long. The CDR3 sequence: CASSITPAGRAKNIQYF. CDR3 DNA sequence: TGTGCCAGTAGTATAACCCCGGCAGGGCGAGCCAAAAACATTCAGTACTTC.

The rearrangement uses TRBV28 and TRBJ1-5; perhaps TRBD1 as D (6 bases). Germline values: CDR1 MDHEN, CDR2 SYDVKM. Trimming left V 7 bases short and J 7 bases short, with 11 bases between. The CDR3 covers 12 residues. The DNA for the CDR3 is TGTGCCAGCACCGGGGGGCCCCAGCCCCAGCATTTT. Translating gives CASTGGPQPQHF.

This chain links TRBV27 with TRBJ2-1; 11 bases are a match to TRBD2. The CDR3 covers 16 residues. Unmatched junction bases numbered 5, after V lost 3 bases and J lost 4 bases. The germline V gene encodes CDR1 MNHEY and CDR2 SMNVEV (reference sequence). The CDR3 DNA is TGTGCCAGCAGTTTCGGGACTAGCGGAGTATACAATGAGCAGTTCTTC. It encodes CASSFGTSGVYNEQFF.

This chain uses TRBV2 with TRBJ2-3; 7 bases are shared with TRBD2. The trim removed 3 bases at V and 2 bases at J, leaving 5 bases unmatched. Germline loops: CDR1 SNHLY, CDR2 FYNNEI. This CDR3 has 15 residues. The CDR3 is CASSDRRGFTDTQYF. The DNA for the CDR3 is TGTGCCAGCAGTGACCGGCGGGGGTTCACAGATACGCAGTATTTT. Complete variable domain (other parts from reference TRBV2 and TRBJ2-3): EPEVTQTPSHQVTQMGQEVILRCVPISNHLYFYWYRQILGQKVEFLVSFYNNEISEKSEIFDDQFSVERPDGSNFTLKIRSTKLEDSAMYFCASSDRRGFTDTQYFGPGTRLTVL.

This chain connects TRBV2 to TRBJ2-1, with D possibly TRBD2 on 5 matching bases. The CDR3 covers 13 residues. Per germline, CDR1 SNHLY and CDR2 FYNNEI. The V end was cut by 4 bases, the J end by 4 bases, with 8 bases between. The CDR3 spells CASSGSEYNEQFF. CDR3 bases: TGTGCCAGCAGTGGTAGCGAGTACAATGAGCAGTTCTTC. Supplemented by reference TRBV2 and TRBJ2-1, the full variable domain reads EPEVTQTPSHQVTQMGQEVILRCVPISNHLYFYWYRQILGQKVEFLVSFYNNEISEKSEIFDDQFSVERPDGSNFTLKIRSTKLEDSAMYFCASSGSEYNEQFFGPGTRLTVL.

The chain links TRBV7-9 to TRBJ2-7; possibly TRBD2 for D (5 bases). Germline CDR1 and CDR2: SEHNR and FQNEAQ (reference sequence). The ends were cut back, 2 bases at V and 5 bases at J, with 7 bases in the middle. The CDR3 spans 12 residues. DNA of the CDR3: TGTGCCAGCAGCTTATCCGGGGACGAGCAGTACTTC. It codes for CASSLSGDEQYF.

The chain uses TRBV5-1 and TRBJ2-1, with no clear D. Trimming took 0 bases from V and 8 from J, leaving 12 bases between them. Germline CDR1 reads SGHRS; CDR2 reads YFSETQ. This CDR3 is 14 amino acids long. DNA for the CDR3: TGCGCCAGCAGCTTGGAACTACCTTTGGATGAGCAGTTCTTC. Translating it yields CASSLELPLDEQFF.